The 9 T cell receptor beta chains below come from one sample, sequenced in a study of CD8+ T cells in alopecia areata (dated by TCRdb to the late 2010s). Interpreted using the paper, the time point label stands for: around 29 days on oral tofacitinib. In light of the paper, this sample's treatment or condition label describes: oral pan-JAK inhibitor, 5-10 mg twice daily. The protocol used for the library was the immunoSEQ multiplex PCR assay. RNA was extracted from all samples and reverse transcribed into cDNA, which served as template for TCR sequencing. TCRdb carries this immuneACCESS record with in-frame sequences only. Its versions omit some clonotypes, under half of them owing to an unresolved V gene in the studies checked, with the rest unexplained. The sample contains around 150,000 clones, approximately 80% of them found a single time. The top ten hold roughly 25% of the sample. The sequencing here drew on CD8+ T cells sorted from blood, taken at week 4, from a patient treated with tofacitinib. The receptors were sampled from a human donor with alopecia areata.

The J gene is TRBJ1-1, the V gene TRBV7-9; no definite D call. V was cut by 6 bases and J by 2 bases, with 7 bases left in between. This CDR3 is 12 amino acids long. The germline V gene has CDR1 SEHNR and CDR2 FQNEAQ (reference sequence). This CDR3 reads CASSYYNTEAFF. In DNA, the CDR3 is TGTGCCAGCAGTTACTACAACACTGAAGCTTTCTTT.

V is TRBV27 and J is TRBJ2-7; D tentatively reads TRBD1 or TRBD2 (5 bases each). This CDR3 is built from 15 residues. Germline V gene lookup returns CDR1 MNHEY and CDR2 SMNVEV (reference sequence). Trimming shortened V by 6 bases and J by 0 bases, and 15 bases separated the two germline ends. The CDR3 DNA reads TGTGCCAGCAGGCTGGGGCCAGGGAGCTCCTACGAGCAGTACTTC. It codes for CASRLGPGSSYEQYF.

The chain links TRBV9 to TRBJ1-2; 8 bases map to TRBD1. The CDR3 loop spans 15 amino acids. Trimming at V came to 3 bases and at J to 8 bases, leaving 12 bases not matched to a gene. Germline lookup yields CDR1 SGDLS and CDR2 YYNGEE. CDR3 sequence (DNA): TGTGCCAGCAGCGACGATTTCGGACAGGGATACGGCTACACCTTC. Encoded protein: CASSDDFGQGYGYTF. Full variable domain (remainder filled in from reference TRBV9 and TRBJ1-2): DSGVTQTPKHLITATGQRVTLRCSPRSGDLSVYWYQQSLDQGLQFLIQYYNGEERAKGNILERFSAQQFPDLHSELNLSSLELGDSALYFCASSDDFGQGYGYTFGSGTRLTVV.

This rearrangement joins TRBV10-3 to TRBJ2-7; tentatively, D is TRBD1 (6 bases). CDR1 is ENHRY and CDR2 is SYGVKD in the germline V gene. Trimming removed 8 bases from V and 0 bases from J, with 11 bases in between. The CDR3 runs 13 residues. The CDR3 sequence: CAIEDSGSYEQYF. CDR3 sequence (DNA): TGTGCCATCGAGGACAGTGGCTCCTACGAGCAGTACTTC.

This clone has just one count. The CDR3 bases are TGTGCCAGCAGCTTTCGACAGGGGAGGTGGACCCAGTACTTC. As protein: CASSFRQGRWTQYF. The genes are TRBV7-9 and TRBJ2-5; 8 nucleotides match TRBD1. J was trimmed by 7 bases and V by 3 bases; bases with no gene match: 7. This CDR3 region has 14 residues. Looked up from germline, CDR1 is SEHNR and CDR2 is FQNEAQ (reference sequence).

The V and J genes are TRBV2 and TRBJ2-3; maybe TRBD1 (5 bases). V was pared by 1 base and J by 1 base, with 12 bases between. This CDR3 is built from 16 residues. Germline V gene lookup returns CDR1 SNHLY and CDR2 FYNNEI. CDR3 residues: CASSEGWGEGTDTQYF. CDR3 bases: TGTGCCAGCAGTGAAGGATGGGGCGAGGGCACAGATACGCAGTATTTT. Based on the CDR3 plus reference TRBV2 and TRBJ2-3, the full variable domain is EPEVTQTPSHQVTQMGQEVILRCVPISNHLYFYWYRQILGQKVEFLVSFYNNEISEKSEIFDDQFSVERPDGSNFTLKIRSTKLEDSAMYFCASSEGWGEGTDTQYFGPGTRLTVL.

The V and J genes are TRBV19 and TRBJ1-1; 7 nucleotides align to TRBD1. V lost 4 bases and J lost 3; bases outside the gene matches: 8. The germline V gene encodes CDR1 LNHDA and CDR2 SQIVND (reference sequence). CDR3 length equals 15 residues. CDR3 sequence reads: CASSNRQGLHTEAFF. In DNA, the CDR3 is TGTGCCAGTAGTAACAGACAGGGTCTCCACACTGAAGCTTTCTTT.

Notes on this clone: A read error may produce the germline difference seen at one junction end. V gene TRBV7-2 combines with J gene TRBJ2-2; D is ambiguous. This CDR3 has 11 residues. CDR1 is SGHTA, CDR2 FQGNSA, per germline. This chain's CDR3 is CASSFTAELFF. The CDR3 DNA is TGTGCCAGCAGCTTCACCGCGGAGCTGTTTTTT.

The rearrangement joins TRBV4-3 to TRBJ2-7, with 7 bases fitting TRBD1. The CDR3 runs 15 residues. The germline V gene has CDR1 LGHNA and CDR2 YSLEER. V lost 0 bases, J lost 1 base, and 3 bases stayed unmatched. DNA of the CDR3: TGCGCCAGCAGCCAAGATTCACAGGGGTCCTACGAGCAGTACTTC. It is translated as CASSQDSQGSYEQYF.